This TCR beta chain was captured by sequencing in a study of cytomegalovirus exposure and HLA in healthy donors. In the study overall: Counted in an early data release were about 80 million unique TCRs from HLA-typed donors.

This PCR relied on a set of 60 Vbeta primers and 13 Jbeta primers. Using immunoSEQ multiplex PCR, the repertoire was profiled, and TCRdb retains in-frame clones only, with some absent. The table lists around 100,000 clones, approximately 66% of them singletons. V lost 8 bases, J lost 3 bases, and 17 bases stayed unmatched. The CDR3 length is 17 residues. Germline loops: CDR1 SGHAT, CDR2 FQNNGV. The sequencing input was PBMCs. This sequence originates from a woman between 45 and 65 years old in good health and CMV-seronegative. The chain couples TRBV11-2 to TRBJ2-5; the match to TRBD1 covers 8 bases. Written as DNA, the CDR3 is TGTGCCAGCGGCCCTATTTTGGCAGGGGGCTTCAAAGAGACCCAGTACTTC. Residues: CASGPILAGGFKETQYF.